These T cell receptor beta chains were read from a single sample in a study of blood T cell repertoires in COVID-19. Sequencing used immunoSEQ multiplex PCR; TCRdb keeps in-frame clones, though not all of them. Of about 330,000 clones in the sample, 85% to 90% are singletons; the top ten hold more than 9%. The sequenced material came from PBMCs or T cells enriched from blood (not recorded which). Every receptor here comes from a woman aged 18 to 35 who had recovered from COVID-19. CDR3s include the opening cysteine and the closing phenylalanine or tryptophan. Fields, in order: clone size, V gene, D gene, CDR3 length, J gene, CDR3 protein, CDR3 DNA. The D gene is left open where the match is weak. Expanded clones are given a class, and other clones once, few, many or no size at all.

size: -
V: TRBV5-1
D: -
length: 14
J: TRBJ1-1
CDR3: CASSFQRGNTEAFF
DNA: TGCGCCAGCAGCTTCCAAAGGGGCAACACTGAAGCTTTCTTT

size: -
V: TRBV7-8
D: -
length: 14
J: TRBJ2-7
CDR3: CASSLRQQGYEQYF
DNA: TGTGCCAGCAGCTTAAGACAGCAGGGCTACGAGCAGTACTTC

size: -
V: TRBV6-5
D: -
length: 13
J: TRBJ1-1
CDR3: CASTGQLNTEAFF
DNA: TGTGCCAGCACCGGACAGCTGAACACTGAAGCTTTCTTT

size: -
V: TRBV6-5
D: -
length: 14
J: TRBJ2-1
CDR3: CASSRGSPYNEQFF
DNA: TGTGCCAGCAGTCGCGGTTCCCCCTACAATGAGCAGTTCTTC

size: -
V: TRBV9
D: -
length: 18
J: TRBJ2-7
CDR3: CASSVSSSGLLTSYEQYF
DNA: TGTGCCAGCAGCGTAAGTTCGTCAGGCCTACTTACCTCCTACGAGCAGTACTTC

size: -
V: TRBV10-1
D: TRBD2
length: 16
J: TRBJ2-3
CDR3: CASSDAAGGRPDTQYF
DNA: TGCGCCAGCAGTGATGCAGCGGGAGGGCGACCAGATACGCAGTATTTT

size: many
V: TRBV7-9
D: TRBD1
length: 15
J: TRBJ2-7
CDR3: CASSPGQGLSYEQYF
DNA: TGTGCCAGCAGCCCCGGACAGGGGCTATCCTACGAGCAGTACTTC

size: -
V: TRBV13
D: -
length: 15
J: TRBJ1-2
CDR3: CASSSSGVGDYGYTF
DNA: TGTGCCAGCAGCTCCTCAGGGGTTGGAGACTATGGCTACACCTTC

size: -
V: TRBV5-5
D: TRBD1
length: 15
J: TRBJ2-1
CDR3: CASRIGATGDNEQFF
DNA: TGTGCCAGCAGGATTGGCGCCACAGGGGATAACGAGCAGTTCTTC

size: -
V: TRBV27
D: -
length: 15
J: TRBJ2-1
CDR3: CASSLYGITYNEQFF
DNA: TGTGCCAGCAGTTTATACGGGATCACCTACAATGAGCAGTTCTTC

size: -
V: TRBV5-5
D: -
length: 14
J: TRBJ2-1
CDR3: CASSLASRDNEQFF
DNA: TGTGCCAGCAGCCTAGCATCGAGGGACAATGAGCAGTTCTTC

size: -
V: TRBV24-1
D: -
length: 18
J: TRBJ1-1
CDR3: CATSEYPERDTLNTEAFF
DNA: TGTGCCACCAGTGAATACCCTGAACGGGACACTTTGAACACTGAAGCTTTCTTT

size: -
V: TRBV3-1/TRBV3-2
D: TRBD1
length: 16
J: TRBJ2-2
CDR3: CASSQAPGTGAGELFF
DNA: TGTGCCAGCAGCCAGGCCCCCGGGACAGGGGCCGGGGAGCTGTTTTTT

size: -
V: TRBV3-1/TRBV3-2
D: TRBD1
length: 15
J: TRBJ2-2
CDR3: CASSQTGGALGELFF
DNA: TGTGCCAGCAGCCAAACAGGGGGCGCGCTCGGGGAGCTGTTTTTT

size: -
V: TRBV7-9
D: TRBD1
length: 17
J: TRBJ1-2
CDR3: CASSLDQGAMLGYGYTF
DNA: TGTGCCAGCAGCTTAGACCAGGGGGCCATGTTGGGCTATGGCTACACCTTC

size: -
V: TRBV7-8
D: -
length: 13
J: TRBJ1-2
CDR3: CASSLHPTNGYTF
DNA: TGTGCCAGCAGCTTACATCCTACTAATGGCTACACCTTC

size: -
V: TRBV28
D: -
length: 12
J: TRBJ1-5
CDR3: CASSSGYQPQHF
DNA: TGTGCCAGCAGTTCAGGGTACCAGCCCCAGCATTTT

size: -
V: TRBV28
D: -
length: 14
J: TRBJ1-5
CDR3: CASSFSGSNQPQHF
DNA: TGTGCCAGCAGTTTCTCGGGGAGCAATCAGCCCCAGCATTTT

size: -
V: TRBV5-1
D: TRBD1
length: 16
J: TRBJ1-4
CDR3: CASSTGTAHANEKLFF
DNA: TGCGCCAGCAGCACCGGGACAGCCCATGCTAATGAAAAACTGTTTTTT

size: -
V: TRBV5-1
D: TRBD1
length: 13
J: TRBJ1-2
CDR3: CASSPQGAEGYTF
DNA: TGCGCCAGCAGCCCTCAGGGGGCCGAGGGCTACACCTTC

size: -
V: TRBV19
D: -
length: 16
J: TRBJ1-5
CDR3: CASSMDAAGNNQPQHF
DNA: TGTGCCAGTAGTATGGATGCAGCAGGGAACAATCAGCCCCAGCATTTT

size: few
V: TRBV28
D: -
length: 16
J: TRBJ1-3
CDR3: CASSFFLRVPGNTIYF
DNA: TGTGCCAGCAGTTTTTTTCTCAGGGTGCCTGGAAACACCATATATTTT

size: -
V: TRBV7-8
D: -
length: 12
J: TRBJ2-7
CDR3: CASSPNSYEQYF
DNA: TGTGCCAGCAGCCCGAATAGCTACGAGCAGTACTTC

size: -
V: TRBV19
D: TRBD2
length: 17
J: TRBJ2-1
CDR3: CASSRDSGRGSYTEQFF
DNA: TGTGCCAGTAGCCGGGATAGCGGGAGGGGAAGCTACACTGAGCAGTTCTTC

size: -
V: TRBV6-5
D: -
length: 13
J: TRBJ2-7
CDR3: CASSYPHGAEQYF
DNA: TGTGCCAGCAGTTACCCCCATGGGGCCGAGCAGTACTTC

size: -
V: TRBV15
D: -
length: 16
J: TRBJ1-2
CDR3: CATSSRGREYDYGYTF
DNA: TGTGCCACCAGCAGTCGAGGGCGAGAGTATGACTATGGCTACACCTTC

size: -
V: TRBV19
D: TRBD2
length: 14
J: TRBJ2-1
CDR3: CASSLRGGSNEQFF
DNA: TGTGCCAGTAGTCTGCGGGGGGGCAGCAATGAGCAGTTCTTC

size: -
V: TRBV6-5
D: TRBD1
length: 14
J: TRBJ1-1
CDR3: CASRGDRTYTEAFF
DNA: TGTGCCAGCAGGGGGGACAGGACCTACACTGAAGCTTTCTTT

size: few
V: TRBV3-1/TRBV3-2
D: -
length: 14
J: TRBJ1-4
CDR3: CASSHWQGTEKLFF
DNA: TGTGCCAGCAGCCATTGGCAGGGTACTGAAAAACTGTTTTTT

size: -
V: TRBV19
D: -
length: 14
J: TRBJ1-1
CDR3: CASSLLWQNTEAFF
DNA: TGTGCCAGTAGTCTTTTATGGCAGAACACTGAAGCTTTCTTT

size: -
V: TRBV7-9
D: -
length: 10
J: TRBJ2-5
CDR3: CASRGRQEYF
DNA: TGTGCCAGCCGAGGGAGACAGGAGTACTTC

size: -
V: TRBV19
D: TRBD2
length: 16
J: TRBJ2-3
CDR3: CASSTQAAGGTDTQYF
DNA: TGTGCCAGTAGTACCCAAGCAGCGGGAGGCACAGATACGCAGTATTTT

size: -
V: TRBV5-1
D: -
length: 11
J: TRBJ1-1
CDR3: CASTGNTEAFF
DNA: TGCGCCAGCACGGGGAACACTGAAGCTTTCTTT

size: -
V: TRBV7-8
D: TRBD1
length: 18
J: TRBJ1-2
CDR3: CASSASRDREDYTYGYTF
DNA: TGTGCCAGCAGCGCAAGCCGGGACAGGGAGGACTATACCTATGGCTACACCTTC

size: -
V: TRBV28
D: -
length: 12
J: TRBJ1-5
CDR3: CASNEFNQPQHF
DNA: TGTGCCAGCAATGAGTTCAATCAGCCCCAGCATTTT

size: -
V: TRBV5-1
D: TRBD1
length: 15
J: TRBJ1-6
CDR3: CASSATGTGASPLHF
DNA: TGCGCCAGCAGCGCTACCGGGACAGGAGCTTCACCCCTCCACTTT

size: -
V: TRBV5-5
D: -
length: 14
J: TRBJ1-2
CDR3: CASSPRGDRYGYTF
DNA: TGTGCCAGCAGCCCCAGGGGTGATCGCTATGGCTACACCTTC